This is a list of T cell receptor beta chains from one sample in a study of cytomegalovirus exposure and HLA in healthy donors. TCRdb keeps only in-frame clones here, not all; method: immunoSEQ multiplex PCR. The sample shows 90,000 to 150,000 clones, about 86% of them seen only once. Sample: PBMCs. Receptors were obtained from a woman in her forties in good health and CMV-seronegative. Each CDR3 is given with its conserved first and last residue. Each record gives: clone size, D gene, V gene, CDR3 length, J gene, CDR3 DNA, CDR3 protein. A D gene is named only where the DNA matches it firmly. Clone size appears in some rows only: once, few, many, or a class for an expanded clone.

-	-	TRBV27	16	TRBJ1-1	TGTGCCAGCCGCCCCAGGCAGGCCGGTTTGAACACTGAAGCTTTCTTT	CASRPRQAGLNTEAFF
-	-	TRBV6-6	14	TRBJ1-1	TGTGCCAGCAGTTACAGCGGGGTGAACACTGAAGCTTTCTTT	CASSYSGVNTEAFF
once	TRBD2	TRBV5-1	15	TRBJ2-7	TGCGCCAGCAGCTTGGGGCGGGGGGGAGTTTACGAGCAGTACTTC	CASSLGRGGVYEQYF
-	-	TRBV6-5	15	TRBJ1-1	TGTGCCAGCAGCCCCTCCGGGGGGCGAGTCACTGAAGCTTTCTTT	CASSPSGGRVTEAFF
-	-	TRBV28	14	TRBJ1-2	TGTGCCAGCAGCGATCAGGGGTATAACTATGGCTACACCTTC	CASSDQGYNYGYTF
-	-	TRBV5-4	13	TRBJ1-2	TGTGCCAGCAGCTTGGTGCGGGACTATGGCTACACCTTC	CASSLVRDYGYTF
-	-	TRBV5-6	16	TRBJ2-2	TGTGCCAGCTATAACCTGTACGGGGGGCGAAGCGGGGAGCTGTTTTTT	CASYNLYGGRSGELFF
-	TRBD2	TRBV9	15	TRBJ2-1	TGTGCCAGCAGCTCTGGGACTAGCGCCAACAATGAGCAGTTCTTC	CASSSGTSANNEQFF
-	TRBD2	TRBV11-2	14	TRBJ2-2	TGTGCCAGCAGTATAAGCGGGGGGGCCGGGGAGCTGTTTTTT	CASSISGGAGELFF
few	TRBD1	TRBV5-1	16	TRBJ2-2	TGCGCCAGCAGCTTGGAGGACAGGGCGAACACCGGGGAGCTGTTTTTT	CASSLEDRANTGELFF
-	TRBD1	TRBV7-9	19	TRBJ2-2	TGTGCCAGCAGCTCAGAGAGGCTAGGGACAGGGATATGGACCGGGGAGCTGTTTTTT	CASSSERLGTGIWTGELFF
-	TRBD2	TRBV9	15	TRBJ2-7	TGTGCCAGCCCAACCCCGGGGGGGCCCTCCTACGAGCAGTACTTC	CASPTPGGPSYEQYF
-	-	TRBV4-3	14	TRBJ1-1	TGCGCCAGCAGCCACCGGGGGAGAAACACTGAAGCTTTCTTT	CASSHRGRNTEAFF
few	TRBD1	TRBV5-1	15	TRBJ1-1	TGCGCCAGCAGCTTGAATTACAGGGGGAACACTGAAGCTTTCTTT	CASSLNYRGNTEAFF
few	TRBD1	TRBV5-1	16	TRBJ2-2	TGCGCCAGCAGCCTGGGTGGGACAGGGGCCACCGGGGAGCTGTTTTTT	CASSLGGTGATGELFF
once	TRBD1	TRBV27	13	TRBJ1-2	TGTGCCAGCAGTTTATGGACAGGGAATGGCTACACCTTC	CASSLWTGNGYTF
once	TRBD1	TRBV6-5	14	TRBJ2-7	TGTGCCAGCAGTCTAAGACAGGGTCAGATCGAGCAGTACTTC	CASSLRQGQIEQYF
-	TRBD2	TRBV11-2	15	TRBJ2-1	TGTGCCAGCAGCTTAGGTAGCGGGAGGTCGGAAGAGCAGTTCTTC	CASSLGSGRSEEQFF
-	TRBD2	TRBV2	15	TRBJ2-1	TGTGCCAGGGCGATAGCGGGGGGGCGTTACAATGAGCAGTTCTTC	CARAIAGGRYNEQFF
-	TRBD2	TRBV7-6	21	TRBJ2-7	TGTGCCAGCAGCTTAGGGGGGGGGTGGGAAGCACCCTTCGAATCGAATTACGAGCAGTACTTC	CASSLGGGWEAPFESNYEQYF
-	TRBD1	TRBV6-1	15	TRBJ1-2	TGTGCCAGCAGAAACATTGACAGGGCTAACTATGGCTACACCTTC	CASRNIDRANYGYTF
few	TRBD1	TRBV4-3	18	TRBJ1-5	TGCGCCAGCAGCCGCCCCACAGGACAGGCAAATAGCAATCAGCCCCAGCATTTT	CASSRPTGQANSNQPQHF
-	-	TRBV6-1	15	TRBJ2-7	TGTGCCAGCCTAAAAAGGGCTAGCCAACCCTACGAGCAGTACTTC	CASLKRASQPYEQYF
-	-	TRBV27	16	TRBJ2-7	TGTGCCAGCAGTTTATTTGGAGGGGGCAGTTTCTACGAGCAGTACTTC	CASSLFGGGSFYEQYF
-	-	TRBV18	15	TRBJ2-2	TGTGCCAGCTCACGGGCAGGATTGAACACCGGGGAGCTGTTTTTT	CASSRAGLNTGELFF
-	-	TRBV2	14	TRBJ2-3	TGTGCCAGCAGGGGCGGGATAGGGACAGATACGCAGTATTTT	CASRGGIGTDTQYF
-	TRBD2	TRBV7-8	15	TRBJ2-5	TGTGCCAGCAGCTTAGGAGCGGGGGGGCGCGAGACCCAGTACTTC	CASSLGAGGRETQYF
-	TRBD1	TRBV5-6	13	TRBJ2-5	TGTGCCAGCAGCTTGGCCTCTACAGGGGTTCAGTACTTC	CASSLASTGVQYF
-	-	TRBV15	16	TRBJ2-1	TGTGCCACCAGCAGGGCAAGGGACTCACCGAGGAGTGAGCAGTTCTTC	CATSRARDSPRSEQFF
many	TRBD1	TRBV28	16	TRBJ1-3	TGTGCCAGCAGTTCGCCGGGACAGGTCTCTGGAAACACCATATATTTT	CASSSPGQVSGNTIYF
-	-	TRBV15	14	TRBJ2-5	TGTGCCACCACCGAAGCGGGGACACAAGAGACCCAGTACTTC	CATTEAGTQETQYF
few	TRBD2	TRBV6-4	14	TRBJ2-2	TGTGCCAGCAGTGAGCGGGGGGGGACCGGGGAGCTGTTTTTT	CASSERGGTGELFF
-	TRBD1	TRBV6-1	18	TRBJ1-5	TGTGCCAGCAGTGCATCGGGACAGGGGAGGTTTAGCAATCAGCCCCAGCATTTT	CASSASGQGRFSNQPQHF
-	TRBD2	TRBV9	17	TRBJ2-3	TGTGCCAGCAGCACACGGACTAGCGGGAGGGATACAGATACGCAGTATTTT	CASSTRTSGRDTDTQYF
few	TRBD1	TRBV2	16	TRBJ1-4	TGTGCCAGCAGTCCTACAGGGGTTGCAACTAATGAAAAACTGTTTTTT	CASSPTGVATNEKLFF
-	-	TRBV14	12	TRBJ2-5	TGTGCCAGCAGCCAAGTTCGGGAGACCCAGTACTTC	CASSQVRETQYF
-	TRBD2	TRBV5-1	18	TRBJ2-3	TGCGCCAGCAGCTTGGACTCTAGCGGGGGGGCCCGGACAGATACGCAGTATTTT	CASSLDSSGGARTDTQYF
-	-	TRBV7-9	13	TRBJ2-5	TGTGCCAGCAGCTTAGACAATAAAGAGACCCAGTACTTC	CASSLDNKETQYF
-	TRBD2	TRBV18	14	TRBJ2-1	TGTGCCAGCTCAACTAGCGGGAGCTTCAATGAGCAGTTCTTC	CASSTSGSFNEQFF
-	-	TRBV30	17	TRBJ2-2	TGTGCCTGGACGCCGTCGGTCCGGTATTCTAGTGCCGGGGAGCTGTTTTTT	CAWTPSVRYSSAGELFF
-	-	TRBV6-6	12	TRBJ1-6	TGTGCCAGCAGAATGACAGAATCACCCCTCCACTTT	CASRMTESPLHF
-	TRBD2	TRBV28	13	TRBJ2-7	TGTGCCAGCAGTCGGACTAGCGGTTACGAGCAGTACTTC	CASSRTSGYEQYF
-	-	TRBV11-2	13	TRBJ1-2	TGTGCCAGCAGCCCTCGCCGGACAGTCTTTGGCACCTTC	CASSPRRTVFGTF
-	-	TRBV9	13	TRBJ2-3	TGTGCCAGCAGCGTAGGGGGGCAGGATACGCAGTATTTT	CASSVGGQDTQYF
-	-	TRBV5-4	14	TRBJ2-1	TGTGCCAGCAGCTTAGACAAGTATTACAATGAGCAGTTCTTC	CASSLDKYYNEQFF